Below are 25 T cell receptor beta chains sequenced from a single sample in a study of blood T cell repertoires in COVID-19. The data were produced by immunoSEQ multiplex PCR, yet TCRdb's version contains in-frame clones alone and is incomplete. The sample gives roughly 250,000 clones, approximately 83% of which show up once; approximately 2% is in the top ten. The sample taken for sequencing was PBMCs or T cells enriched from blood (not recorded which). The receptors here all came from a woman between 45 and 60 years old who had recovered from COVID-19.

The chain employs TRBV11-2 and TRBJ2-1; possible D gene TRBD1, 5 bases. The length of the CDR3 is 16 residues. V lost 5 bases and J 0 bases, leaving 14 bases between the germline ends. The germline CDR1 and CDR2 sequences are SGHAT and FQNNGV. CDR3 sequence reads: CASSRTRQSSYNEQFF. The CDR3 nucleotides are TGTGCCAGCAGCCGTACCAGACAGAGCTCCTACAATGAGCAGTTCTTC.

The chain has TRBV13 and TRBJ2-7; TRBD1 is a possible D gene (6 bases). Looked up from germline, CDR1 is PRHDT and CDR2 is FYEKMQ (reference sequence). V dropped 5 bases and J dropped 2 bases, with 13 bases sitting between them. CDR3 length equals 14 residues. CDR3 protein: CASSRRGHPYEQYF. For the CDR3, the DNA is TGTGCCAGCAGCCGTCGGGGACACCCCTACGAGCAGTACTTC.

The chain joins TRBV4-1 to TRBJ2-3; TRBD1 matches at 10 bases. Germline V gene lookup returns CDR1 MGHRA and CDR2 YSYEKL. V lost 3 bases, J lost 0 bases, and 3 bases stayed unmatched. The CDR3 sequence is 16 residues long. Here the CDR3 DNA reads TGCGCCAGCAGCCACAGGACAGGGGGTAGCACAGATACGCAGTATTTT. It translates to CASSHRTGGSTDTQYF.

The genes are TRBV7-6 and TRBJ2-2; 13 nucleotides agree with TRBD2. From germline, CDR1 is SGHVS and CDR2 FNYEAQ. The CDR3 is made up of 16 amino acids. The V and J ends lost 5 bases and 4 bases, in that order; junction bases with no gene match: 4. The CDR3: CASSTGTSGTTGELFF. The CDR3 region has the DNA TGTGCCAGCAGCACCGGGACTAGCGGGACCACCGGGGAGCTGTTTTTT. The full variable domain, rest sourced from reference TRBV7-6 and TRBJ2-2, is GAGVSQSPRYKVTKRGQDVALRCDPISGHVSLYWYRQALGQGPEFLTYFNYEAQQDKSGLPNDRFSAERPEGSISTLTIQRTEQRDSAMYRCASSTGTSGTTGELFFGEGSRLTVL.

V and J are TRBV28 and TRBJ1-1; TRBD1 agrees at 7 bases. This CDR3 region has 13 residues. The germline V gene has CDR1 MDHEN and CDR2 SYDVKM. After removal of 6 bases from V and 8 bases from J, the junction contained 9 bases not matched to a gene. The CDR3 spells CASSRGSSLEAFF. The CDR3, as DNA: TGTGCCAGCAGCAGGGGGTCTTCTTTAGAAGCTTTCTTT. The full variable domain, with the rest looked up from reference TRBV28 and TRBJ1-1, is DVKVTQSSRYLVKRTGEKVFLECVQDMDHENMFWYRQDPGLGLRLIYFSYDVKMKEKGDIPEGYSVSREKKERFSLILESASTNQTSMYLCASSRGSSLEAFFGQGTRLTVV.

J is TRBJ1-3 and V is TRBV30; D ambiguous. V gave up 1 base and J gave up 2 bases, with 12 bases separating them. CDR3 size: 15 residues. Germline CDR1 GTSNPN, CDR2 SVGIG (reference sequence). CDR3 loop: CAWSAYSQPGNTIYF. The CDR3 DNA sequence: TGTGCCTGGAGTGCCTACAGCCAGCCTGGAAACACCATATATTTT.

This CDR3 reads CASRRQGQRNTEAFF. The CDR3 nucleotides are TGTGCCAGCAGACGCCAGGGACAGAGGAACACTGAAGCTTTCTTT. V usage is TRBV6-5 and J usage is TRBJ1-1; 7 nucleotides agree with TRBD1. CDR1 and CDR2 (germline): MNHEY, SVGAGI. The CDR3 is made up of 15 amino acids. V dropped 6 bases and J dropped 1; count of bases not matched to a gene: 8.

The chain joins TRBV12-5 to TRBJ1-2; the match to TRBD1 covers 8 bases. With 0 bases clipped from V and 6 bases from J, the junction kept 6 bases outside the gene matches. Per the germline V gene, CDR1 is LGHNT and CDR2 is FRNRAP. The CDR3 covers 15 residues. CDR3 in amino acids: CASGLVLQGANGYTF. CDR3 nucleotide sequence: TGTGCTAGTGGTTTGGTACTGCAGGGGGCGAATGGCTACACCTTC. Full variable domain (outside the CDR3, taken from reference TRBV12-5 and TRBJ1-2): DARVTQTPRHKVTEMGQEVTMRCQPILGHNTVFWYRQTMMQGLELLAYFRNRAPLDDSGMPKDRFSAEMPDATLATLKIQPSEPRDSAVYFCASGLVLQGANGYTFGSGTRLTVV.

This clone occurred a few times. V usage is TRBV7-9 and J usage is TRBJ2-1; 8 positions match TRBD2. V shed 7 bases and J 8 bases; nucleotides not matched to a gene: 13. This CDR3 is built from 15 residues. Per the germline V gene, CDR1 is SEHNR and CDR2 is FQNEAQ (reference sequence). CDR3 bases: TGTGCCAGCAACCAAGGTAGGAGCGGGAGCGATGAGCAGTTCTTC. Translated, it gives CASNQGRSGSDEQFF.

J is TRBJ2-3 and V is TRBV6-5; TRBD1 agrees at 12 bases. This CDR3 region has 16 residues. V dropped 0 bases and J dropped 5; count of bases not matched to a gene: 3. The germline gives CDR1 MNHEY, CDR2 SVGAGI. The CDR3 nucleotides are TGTGCCAGCAGTTACTCTGGGACAGGGGGCCAAGATACGCAGTATTTT. Protein product: CASSYSGTGGQDTQYF.

The V call is TRBV28, the J call TRBJ1-5; D perhaps matches TRBD1 (6 bases). V lost 0 bases and J lost 7, with 13 bases in between. This CDR3 is built from 15 residues. The germline V gene encodes CDR1 MDHEN and CDR2 SYDVKM. CDR3 amino acids: CASSLWGAGAQPQHF. The CDR3 nucleotides read TGTGCCAGCAGTTTATGGGGGGCAGGGGCACAGCCCCAGCATTTT.

The chain joins TRBV5-8 to TRBJ2-7, with 8 bases matching TRBD1. The CDR3 sequence is 16 residues long. Trimming cost V 4 bases and J 3 bases; bases outside gene matches: 12. Germline-derived CDR1 and CDR2 are SGHTS and YDEGEE. In DNA form, the CDR3 reads TGTGCCAGCAGCCCGCAACTTGGCAGGGGGCACTACGAGCAGTACTTC. Translation: CASSPQLGRGHYEQYF.

The chain carries TRBV6-5 and TRBJ1-5, with a tentative D call TRBD1 (5 bases). The germline V gene has CDR1 MNHEY and CDR2 SVGAGI. V shed 6 bases and J shed 2 bases, with 14 bases lying between them. This CDR3 contains 15 residues. The CDR3 coding sequence is TGTGCCAGCAGACGGGACGGCGGGGGCAATCAGCCCCAGCATTTT. Translation gives CASRRDGGGNQPQHF.

The chain links TRBV18 to TRBJ1-1; 9 nucleotides align to TRBD1. This CDR3 has 15 residues. The germline V gene encodes CDR1 KGHSH and CDR2 LQKENI. The trim removed 5 bases at V and 1 base at J, leaving 5 bases unmatched. CDR3: CASSGQGFGNTEAFF. As DNA, the CDR3 is TGTGCCAGCTCAGGACAGGGGTTTGGGAACACTGAAGCTTTCTTT.

The chain links TRBV25-1 to TRBJ1-1; 10 bases line up with TRBD1. The CDR3 totals 14 residues. V lost 5 bases, J lost 5 bases, and 5 bases stayed unmatched. Germline CDR1 and CDR2: MGHDK and SYGVNS. The DNA of the CDR3 is TGTGCCAGCAGTCCCGACAGGGGGCATACTGAAGCTTTCTTT. Amino acid sequence: CASSPDRGHTEAFF.

The chain combines TRBV5-1 with TRBJ1-4; 8 positions match TRBD1. The CDR3 has 17 amino acids. Trimming at V came to 3 bases and at J to 4 bases, leaving 11 bases not matched to a gene. Germline-derived CDR1 and CDR2 are SGHRS and YFSETQ. Written as DNA, the CDR3 is TGCGCCAGCAGCTCGGACCGACAGGGGCCAAGTAATGAAAAACTGTTTTTT. It yields the protein CASSSDRQGPSNEKLFF.

The chain links TRBV19 to TRBJ1-5, with D possibly being TRBD1 (5 bases). The germline V gene has CDR1 LNHDA and CDR2 SQIVND (reference sequence). This CDR3 spans 14 amino acids. The germline V and J ends were trimmed by 9 bases and 6 bases, with 18 bases remaining between them. The CDR3 region is CASRVVGGTQPQHF. In nucleotides, the CDR3 is TGTGCCAGCAGGGTTGTTGGAGGGACTCAGCCCCAGCATTTT. Using reference TRBV19 and TRBJ1-5 for the parts outside the CDR3, the full variable domain is DGGITQSPKYLFRKEGQNVTLSCEQNLNHDAMYWYRQDPGQGLRLIYYSQIVNDFQKGDIAEGYSVSREKKESFPLTVTSAQKNPTAFYLCASRVVGGTQPQHFGDGTRLSIL.

The gene calls are TRBV9 and TRBJ2-7; 7 bases agree with TRBD1. CDR1 SGDLS and CDR2 YYNGEE come from the germline V gene. The CDR3 is 17 amino acids. V lost 4 bases, J lost 0 bases, and 13 bases stayed unmatched. The CDR3 spells CASSPRSGTASSYEQYF. CDR3 DNA sequence: TGTGCCAGCAGCCCCCGTTCCGGGACAGCGAGCTCCTACGAGCAGTACTTC.

The chain carries TRBV5-1 and TRBJ2-5; TRBD1 agrees at 9 bases. The germline gives CDR1 SGHRS, CDR2 YFSETQ. The CDR3 consists of 15 residues. The J segment lost 5 bases and the V segment lost 0 bases, leaving 5 bases of the junction unmatched. CDR3 region: CASSLGGQGRETQYF. The CDR3 DNA follows: TGCGCCAGCAGCTTGGGGGGACAGGGTCGCGAGACCCAGTACTTC.

This chain joins TRBV25-1 and TRBJ2-5; 12 bases agree with TRBD2. CDR1 is MGHDK and CDR2 is SYGVNS in the germline V gene. The CDR3 runs 16 residues. The ends lost 3 bases at V and 5 bases at J; junction bases unmatched: 7. Here the CDR3 reads CASSDLRTSGKETQYF. CDR3 nucleotide sequence: TGTGCCAGCAGTGACCTCCGGACTAGCGGGAAGGAGACCCAGTACTTC.

The chain joins TRBV9 to TRBJ1-6; 8 bases line up with TRBD1. CDR3 size: 14 residues. With 4 bases clipped from V and 9 bases from J, the junction kept 6 bases outside the gene matches. The germline V gene encodes CDR1 SGDLS and CDR2 YYNGEE. The CDR3: CASSLDRDGSPLHF. The CDR3 region has the DNA TGTGCCAGCAGCCTGGACAGGGATGGTTCACCCCTCCACTTT. Looking up the rest from reference TRBV9 and TRBJ1-6 gives the full variable domain: DSGVTQTPKHLITATGQRVTLRCSPRSGDLSVYWYQQSLDQGLQFLIQYYNGEERAKGNILERFSAQQFPDLHSELNLSSLELGDSALYFCASSLDRDGSPLHFGNGTRLTVT.

The genes are TRBV7-9 and TRBJ2-5; D unclear. V was clipped by 3 bases and J by 3 bases, with 14 bases between them. The CDR3 runs 15 residues. Per the germline V gene, CDR1 is SEHNR and CDR2 is FQNEAQ (reference sequence). The CDR3 sequence is CASSLPPVPKETQYF. DNA for the CDR3: TGTGCCAGCAGCTTGCCCCCGGTTCCGAAAGAGACCCAGTACTTC.

The chain employs TRBV6-1 and TRBJ2-1; the match to TRBD2 covers 12 bases. Germline assignment: CDR1 MNHNS and CDR2 SASEGT. With V trimmed by 2 bases and J by 0 bases, 8 bases remained unmatched. CDR3 length: 19 amino acids. The CDR3 DNA reads as TGTGCCAGCAGTGAAACTCTAGCGGGAGGGCCGAGCTCCTACAATGAGCAGTTCTTC. Amino acids: CASSETLAGGPSSYNEQFF.

V gene TRBV5-6 combines with J gene TRBJ1-3; possible D gene TRBD1, 5 bases. Between the trimmed V and J ends, which lost 4 bases and 1 base, there was a span of 9 bases. This CDR3 region has 14 residues. The germline gives CDR1 SGHDT, CDR2 YYEEEE. CDR3 protein: CASSPGLSGNTIYF. CDR3 DNA: TGTGCCAGCAGCCCAGGGTTGTCTGGAAACACCATATATTTT.

The table lists this clone with a count of one. This chain links TRBV24-1 with TRBJ2-1; 8 bases align to TRBD2. The V gene's germline CDR1 is KGHDR and CDR2 SFDVKD. V was pared by 2 bases and J by 8 bases, with 7 bases of the junction left unmatched. This CDR3 is built from 15 residues. CDR3 sequence (DNA): TGTGCCACCAGTGATTGGACTAGCTTCAGCGATGAGCAGTTCTTC. This gives the protein CATSDWTSFSDEQFF.